These T cell receptor beta chains were read from a single sample in a study of early T cells in non-severe SARS-CoV-2 infection. TCRdb itself ran the 5' RACE reads through MiXCR, one entry per CDR3 protein. The profile shows around 61,000 distinct CDR3 sequences, about 11% of them singletons. Sample: whole blood. These receptors were collected from an adult who was a healthcare worker with PCR-confirmed SARS-CoV-2 infection or an uninfected control (not recorded which). CDR3s include the opening cysteine and the closing phenylalanine or tryptophan. D genes are given only for firm matches. The size of a clone is reported for some rows only, either as once, few or many, or as a class for expanded clones.

j_gene: TRBJ2-5
v_gene: TRBV12-3/TRBV12-4
abundance: many
d_gene: TRBD2
CDR3aa: CASSYPGGESQYF
CDR3nt: TGTGCCAGCAGTTATCCGGGAGGGGAGTCCCAGTACTTC

j_gene: TRBJ2-7
v_gene: TRBV29-1
abundance: .
d_gene: TRBD1
CDR3aa: CSARTGIEQYF
CDR3nt: TGCAGCGCCAGGACAGGGATCGAGCAGTACTTC

j_gene: TRBJ1-1
v_gene: TRBV25-1
abundance: many
d_gene: TRBD1
CDR3aa: CASSEYFAGTGNTNTEAFF
CDR3nt: TGTGCCAGCAGTGAATACTTTGCCGGGACAGGGAACACAAACACTGAAGCTTTCTTT

j_gene: TRBJ2-1
v_gene: TRBV7-7
abundance: .
d_gene: TRBD2
CDR3aa: CASSQSASGEQFF
CDR3nt: TGTGCTAGCAGCCAGAGTGCTAGCGGGGAGCAGTTCTTC

j_gene: TRBJ2-5
v_gene: TRBV12-3/TRBV12-4
abundance: many
d_gene: .
CDR3aa: CASSLRSQETQYF
CDR3nt: TGTGCCAGCAGTTTAAGATCCCAAGAGACCCAGTACTTC

j_gene: TRBJ1-6
v_gene: TRBV29-1
abundance: many
d_gene: TRBD1
CDR3aa: CSVGTGGSPLHF
CDR3nt: TGCAGCGTTGGCACAGGGGGTTCACCCCTCCACTTT

j_gene: TRBJ2-7
v_gene: TRBV9
abundance: many
d_gene: TRBD2
CDR3aa: CASSTAGGPVYEQYF
CDR3nt: TGTGCCAGCAGCACAGCGGGAGGGCCGGTCTACGAGCAGTACTTC

j_gene: TRBJ2-2
v_gene: TRBV27
abundance: many
d_gene: .
CDR3aa: CASSLDRSNTGELFF
CDR3nt: TGTGCCAGCAGCCTAGACAGATCGAACACCGGGGAGCTGTTTTTT

j_gene: TRBJ1-1
v_gene: TRBV7-9
abundance: many
d_gene: .
CDR3aa: CASSSRQGQPGDTEAFF
CDR3nt: TGTGCCAGCAGCTCAAGACAAGGGCAGCCGGGTGACACTGAAGCTTTCTTT

j_gene: TRBJ2-2
v_gene: TRBV10-2
abundance: many
d_gene: TRBD1
CDR3aa: CASSDRTRTGNTGELFF
CDR3nt: TGCGCCAGCAGTGACCGTACTCGGACAGGGAACACCGGGGAGCTGTTTTTT

j_gene: TRBJ2-3
v_gene: TRBV5-1
abundance: .
d_gene: TRBD2
CDR3aa: CASSLVSGSGGSTDTQYF
CDR3nt: TGCGCCAGCAGCTTGGTCTCGGGTAGCGGGGGATCCACAGATACGCAGTATTTT

j_gene: TRBJ2-4
v_gene: TRBV7-2
abundance: few
d_gene: TRBD2
CDR3aa: CASSSRTSGIRNIQYF
CDR3nt: TGTGCCAGCAGCTCCCGGACTAGCGGGATAAGAAACATTCAGTACTTC

j_gene: TRBJ2-5
v_gene: TRBV11-2
abundance: many
d_gene: .
CDR3aa: CASSFGETETQYF
CDR3nt: TGTGCCAGCAGCTTCGGGGAGACGGAGACCCAGTACTTC

j_gene: TRBJ2-3
v_gene: TRBV29-1
abundance: many
d_gene: TRBD1
CDR3aa: CSVEGGQGITDTQYF
CDR3nt: TGCAGCGTTGAAGGGGGACAGGGTATCACAGATACGCAGTATTTT